Presented here are 12 T cell receptor beta chains from one specimen sequenced in a study of T cells in Graves' hyperthyroidism and ophthalmopathy. From RNA transcripts, TCR beta CDR3 regions were amplified. The study used the HTBI primer set for a first-round RT-PCR of the TCR CDR3. TCRdb fed the multiplex PCR reads into MiXCR, producing one record per CDR3 protein. The sample shows approximately 600,000 distinct CDR3 sequences, about 15% of them seen only once. The specimen sequenced was blood. All receptors derive from a woman aged 25-40 years with Graves' hyperthyroidism that later progressed to Graves' ophthalmopathy.

This clonotype appeared a few times. The genes are TRBV24-1 and TRBJ2-3; perhaps TRBD2 as D (5 bases). The CDR3 is 15 amino acids. Trimming stripped 7 bases from V and 2 bases from J, with 15 bases between. Germline V gives CDR1 KGHDR, CDR2 SFDVKD. Written as DNA, the CDR3 is TGTGCCACCAGCCGAGGGATGGGAGCCACAGATACGCAGTATTTT. Its protein product is CATSRGMGATDTQYF.

V gene TRBV10-3 combines with J gene TRBJ2-1; TRBD2 matches 8 bases. The CDR3 covers 15 residues. Losses at the gene ends were 10 bases for V and 0 bases for J; bases not matched to a gene: 8. Germline lookup yields CDR1 ENHRY and CDR2 SYGVKD. CDR3 sequence reads: CATRFSGDSYNEQFF. CDR3 bases: TGTGCCACCCGCTTTAGCGGGGACTCCTACAATGAGCAGTTCTTC.

The chain combines TRBV4-1 with TRBJ1-3; no firm D call. This CDR3 spans 14 amino acids. The ends were cut back, 5 bases at V and 12 bases at J, with 20 bases in the middle. The germline gives CDR1 MGHRA, CDR2 YSYEKL. The CDR3 spells CASSSPERRVHIYF. CDR3 coding DNA: TGCGCCAGCAGCTCTCCTGAGCGGAGGGTGCACATATATTTT.

This clonotype was picked up a small number of times. The chain joins TRBV29-1 to TRBJ1-2, with a tentative D call TRBD1 (5 bases). V lost 6 bases to trimming and J lost 4 bases, with 21 bases between them. This CDR3 has 15 residues. Per germline, CDR1 SQVTM and CDR2 ANQGSEA. Here the CDR3 DNA reads TGCAGCGTGCCCGGGGCGGGGGAGGGTAGCTATGGCTACACCTTC. It translates to CSVPGAGEGSYGYTF. Looking up the rest from reference TRBV29-1 and TRBJ1-2 gives the full variable domain: SAVISQKPSRDICQRGTSLTIQCQVDSQVTMMFWYRQQPGQSLTLIATANQGSEATYESGFVIDKFPISRPNLTFSTLTVSNMSPEDSSIYLCSVPGAGEGSYGYTFGSGTRLTVV.

In its sample, this clonotype was seen many times. V is TRBV20-1 and J is TRBJ2-5; 10 nucleotides agree with TRBD2. V lost 2 bases and J lost 3; bases outside the gene matches: 0. Germline V gene data show CDR1 as DFQATT and CDR2 as SNEGSKA (reference sequence). The CDR3 spans 13 residues. This CDR3 reads CSARLAGEETQYF. CDR3 nucleotide sequence: TGCAGTGCTAGACTAGCGGGAGAAGAGACCCAGTACTTC.

This clonotype was picked up a small number of times. This chain links TRBV3-1 with TRBJ1-5, with TRBD1 matching over 7 bases. The CDR3 is made up of 13 amino acids. The V gene end was trimmed by 5 bases and the J gene end by 6 bases; junction bases not matched to a gene: 4. Germline V CDR1 and CDR2: LGHDT, YNNKEL (reference sequence). For the CDR3, the DNA is TGTGCCAGCAGCTACACAGGGGCTCAGCCCCAGCATTTT. This encodes CASSYTGAQPQHF.

CDR3 region: CASGRSQPQHF. The CDR3 DNA follows: TGTGCCAGCGGCCGTTCTCAGCCCCAGCATTTT. The V and J genes are TRBV27 and TRBJ1-5; D ambiguous. V lost 8 bases and J 6 bases, leaving 8 bases between the germline ends. There are 11 residues in the CDR3. CDR1 and CDR2 from the germline V gene are MNHEY and SMNVEV (reference sequence).

In this sample, this clonotype turned up a few times. The chain employs TRBV7-9 and TRBJ2-6, with 9 bases lining up with TRBD2. V gave up 1 base and J gave up 0 bases; unmatched junction bases: 13. This CDR3 spans 21 amino acids. Germline lookup yields CDR1 SEHNR and CDR2 FQNEAQ (reference sequence). CDR3: CASSLGTRKYSGSSGANVLTF. CDR3 bases: TGTGCCAGCAGCTTAGGAACCAGAAAATATAGCGGGAGCTCTGGGGCCAACGTCCTGACTTTC.

There are many counts of this clonotype. This sequence joins TRBV5-5 and TRBJ1-6, with 7 positions matching TRBD1. CDR3 length: 16 residues. Per the germline V gene, CDR1 is SGHKS and CDR2 is YYEKEE (reference sequence). Germline trimming cut 0 bases from V and 7 bases from J; bases unmatched to any gene: 7. The CDR3 coding sequence is TGTGCCAGCAGCTTGGGTCCAGGGACAGCAAATTCACCCCTCCACTTT. As protein: CASSLGPGTANSPLHF.

This clonotype was recorded many times. The chain carries TRBV5-1 and TRBJ2-7, with D tentatively TRBD1 (5 bases). CDR1 and CDR2 from the germline V gene are SGHRS and YFSETQ. Deletions cut 3 bases from V and 2 bases from J, with 12 bases between. The CDR3 contains 14 residues. CDR3 sequence reads: CASSSQTETYEQYF. The DNA of the CDR3 is TGCGCCAGCAGCTCCCAGACAGAAACCTACGAGCAGTACTTC.

This clonotype came up many times. This chain uses TRBV4-1 with TRBJ1-1, with 8 bases aligning to TRBD1. This CDR3 has 15 residues. Per germline, CDR1 MGHRA and CDR2 YSYEKL. V was clipped by 3 bases and J by 5 bases; unmatched bases: 8. Written as DNA, the CDR3 is TGCGCCAGCAGCCAGGATCAGGGGGCTGGAACTGAAGCTTTCTTT. This sequence encodes CASSQDQGAGTEAFF.

The chain combines TRBV7-9 with TRBJ1-2, with 8 bases that match TRBD1. CDR1 is SEHNR and CDR2 is FQNEAQ in the germline V gene (reference sequence). This CDR3 is built from 14 residues. V lost 7 bases to trimming and J lost 4 bases; unmatched junction nucleotides: 8. In nucleotides, the CDR3 is TGTGCCAGCACCGACCCGGGACAGGTCTATGGCTACACCTTC. This translates into CASTDPGQVYGYTF.